These 19 T cell receptor beta chains came from one sample sequenced in a study of blood T cells in healthy people across ages. Primed by a sample-barcoded 5' primer and a J-beta primer mix, a second PCR proceeded for 7 to 11 cycles. In TCRdb, the 5' RACE reads were re-called with MiXCR into one record per CDR3 protein. The table lists 1.5 million to 2 million distinct CDR3 sequences, 28% of them singletons. Sequenced input: blood. Receptor source: a woman in her thirties in good health.

The J gene is TRBJ2-5, the V gene TRBV18; D may correspond to TRBD1 or TRBD2 (6 bases each). Germline CDR1 is KGHSH and CDR2 is LQKENI. Deletions cut 3 bases from V and 11 bases from J, with 19 bases between. This CDR3 comprises 14 residues. The CDR3 coding sequence is TGTGCCAGCTCACCCCCTTCGGGGGCGGAGGAGCAGTACTTC. Encoded protein: CASSPPSGAEEQYF.

This clonotype was observed at least ten times. This rearrangement joins TRBV4-1 to TRBJ1-6; 10 positions agree with TRBD1. Germline V gene data show CDR1 as MGHRA and CDR2 as YSYEKL. This CDR3 has 16 residues. V lost 4 bases to trimming and J lost 7 bases; unmatched junction nucleotides: 7. CDR3 DNA sequence: TGCGCCAGCAGCCCCTTGACAGGGGGCTTGAATTCACCCCTCCACTTT. Its protein is CASSPLTGGLNSPLHF.

This clonotype was detected many times. The chain has TRBV6-2 or TRBV6-3 and TRBJ2-7, with TRBD2 identical over 10 bases. CDR3 length: 15 residues. V lost 6 bases to trimming and J lost 5 bases; unmatched junction nucleotides: 10. The germline CDR1 and CDR2 sequences are MNHEY and SVGEGT. CDR3 DNA sequence: TGTGCCAGCAGAGAACCGGGACTAGCGTCCAACGAGCAGTACTTC. This gives the protein CASREPGLASNEQYF.

V is TRBV10-3 and J is TRBJ1-5, with a tentative D call TRBD1 (6 bases). The CDR3 is made up of 15 amino acids. The V end lost 0 bases, the J end lost 6 bases, and 12 bases lay between the germline ends. The germline gives CDR1 ENHRY, CDR2 SYGVKD. CDR3 sequence: CAISESEGERQPQHF. In nucleotides, the CDR3 is TGTGCCATCAGTGAGTCGGAGGGGGAACGTCAGCCCCAGCATTTT.

V and J are TRBV5-6 and TRBJ1-2; no reliable D call. Trimming removed 4 bases at V and 2 bases at J, with 12 bases between. The CDR3 is made up of 14 amino acids. CDR1 is SGHDT, CDR2 YYEEEE, per germline. CDR3 DNA sequence: TGTGCCAGCAGCACGTGGACTGTGAACTATGGCTACACCTTC. This translates into CASSTWTVNYGYTF.

Of note for this clonotype: A read error may be the cause here, since a much bigger clone is one base away. The chain combines TRBV29-1 with TRBJ2-1; no definite D call. This CDR3 region has 12 residues. The germline CDR1 and CDR2 sequences are SQVTM and ANQGSEA. For the CDR3, the DNA is TGCAGCGTTGCGCGACAAAACAATGAGCAGGTCTTC. Its translation is CSVARQNNEQVF.

This clonotype has a handful of counts. CDR3 residues: CSAEQGVGEKLFF. The DNA for the CDR3 is TGCAGTGCAGAACAGGGGGTGGGTGAAAAACTGTTTTTT. The chain links TRBV20-1 to TRBJ1-4, with 8 bases matching TRBD1. Germline CDR1 and CDR2: DFQATT and SNEGSKA (reference sequence). This CDR3 region has 13 residues. Trimming cost V 6 bases and J 7 bases; bases outside gene matches: 7.

The rearrangement uses TRBV12-3 or TRBV12-4 and TRBJ1-3; the match to TRBD1 covers 8 bases. The CDR3 sequence is 17 residues long. V trimming: 4 bases; J trimming: 0 bases; junction bases outside the gene matches: 8. The CDR3 bases are TGTGCCAGCAGTTCGCGAACAGGGGGATACTCTGGAAACACCATATATTTT. Translation: CASSSRTGGYSGNTIYF.

This chain's CDR3 is CASSLTQGAVTDTQYF. As DNA, the CDR3 is TGTGCCAGCAGCTTAACCCAGGGGGCCGTCACAGATACGCAGTATTTT. This chain connects TRBV7-2 to TRBJ2-3; 8 positions match TRBD1. Germline V gene data show CDR1 as SGHTA and CDR2 as FQGNSA. CDR3 size: 16 residues. Losses at the gene ends were 2 bases for V and 2 bases for J; bases not matched to a gene: 6. The whole variable domain, remainder taken from reference TRBV7-2 and TRBJ2-3, is GAGVSQSPSNKVTEKGKDVELRCDPISGHTALYWYRQSLGQGLEFLIYFQGNSAPDKSGLPSDRFSAERTGGSVSTLTIQRTQQEDSAVYLCASSLTQGAVTDTQYFGPGTRLTVL.

Many counts were recorded for this clonotype. The gene calls are TRBV7-2 and TRBJ2-3; TRBD1 aligns across 7 bases. This CDR3 region has 15 residues. CDR1 and CDR2 from the germline V gene are SGHTA and FQGNSA. V dropped 2 bases and J dropped 6; count of bases not matched to a gene: 8. Here the CDR3 reads CASSLTAGGPDTQYF. DNA of the CDR3: TGTGCCAGCAGCTTAACGGCAGGGGGTCCGGATACGCAGTATTTT.

This clonotype has a handful of counts. The chain is built from TRBV2 and TRBJ2-7; TRBD1 matches at 7 bases. V was clipped by 8 bases and J by 1 base; unmatched bases: 5. In germline, CDR1 is SNHLY, CDR2 FYNNEI. The CDR3 totals 13 residues. Written as DNA, the CDR3 is TGTGCCAGCCGGGACAGCGTATCCTACGAGCAGTACTTC. It encodes CASRDSVSYEQYF.

This clonotype showed up just a few times. This chain uses TRBV20-1 with TRBJ2-7; D uncertain. With 6 bases removed from V and 3 bases from J, the gap between germline ends came to 15 bases. The CDR3 totals 13 residues. The V gene's germline CDR1 is DFQATT and CDR2 SNEGSKA (reference sequence). For the CDR3, the DNA is TGCAGTGCGCGGACCGGAGCTGTCTACGAGCAGTACTTC. It encodes CSARTGAVYEQYF.

Many counts were recorded for this clonotype. J is TRBJ2-7 and V is TRBV9; 10 bases agree with TRBD1. With 7 bases clipped from V and 2 bases from J, the junction kept 6 bases outside the gene matches. Germline V gene sequence: CDR1 SGDLS, CDR2 YYNGEE. The CDR3 is 14 residues long. The CDR3 spells CASATGTGAYEQYF. CDR3 nucleotides: TGTGCCAGCGCCACCGGGACAGGGGCCTACGAGCAGTACTTC.

Only a few counts were recorded for this clonotype. The chain combines TRBV4-2 with TRBJ1-4; no definite D call. Trimming removed 4 bases from V and 6 bases from J, with 12 bases in between. The CDR3 is made up of 14 amino acids. CDR1 LGHNA and CDR2 YNFKEQ come from the germline V gene. As DNA, the CDR3 is TGTGCCAGCAGCCCTTTCGGACGGGATGAAAAACTGTTTTTT. Its translation: CASSPFGRDEKLFF.

On this clonotype itself: Since a much larger clone is just one base distant, this may be a read error. The chain is built from TRBV29-1 and TRBJ2-3; TRBD2 aligns across 7 bases. The CDR3 covers 14 residues. V was pared by 1 base and J by 5 bases, with 6 bases of the junction left unmatched. CDR1 and CDR2 from the germline V gene are SQVTM and ANQGSEA. The CDR3 DNA reads TGCAGCGTTGAAGCTGCGGGAGCGGTAGATACGCAGTATTTT. This sequence encodes CSVEAAGAVDTQYF.

Many counts were recorded for this clonotype. The chain is built from TRBV18 and TRBJ2-7; 12 bases agree with TRBD2. The germline gives CDR1 KGHSH, CDR2 LQKENI. V dropped 6 bases and J dropped 7; count of bases not matched to a gene: 13. This CDR3 spans 16 amino acids. CDR3 amino acids: CASSKLAGGLKGEQYF. In DNA form, the CDR3 reads TGTGCCAGCTCTAAACTAGCGGGAGGTCTCAAGGGGGAGCAGTACTTC. The variable domain in full, with the rest retrieved from reference TRBV18 and TRBJ2-7, is NAGVMQNPRHLVRRRGQEARLRCSPMKGHSHVYWYRQLPEEGLKFMVYLQKENIIDESGMPKERFSAEFPKEGPSILRIQQVVRGDSAAYFCASSKLAGGLKGEQYFGPGTRLTVT.

The chain is built from TRBV21-1 and TRBJ2-5; the table names TRBD1, a call not compared with the DNA. TRBV21-1 has pseudogene status. The CDR3 runs to 14 residues. The CDR3: CASSKAVPLNVQYF. CDR3 in DNA: TGTGCCAGCAGCAAAGCGGTTCCCCTCAATGTGCAGTACTTC.

The sample holds many counts of this clonotype. V and J are TRBV7-2 and TRBJ2-5; D not certain. CDR1 SGHTA and CDR2 FQGNSA come from the germline V gene. This CDR3 spans 14 amino acids. Trimming removed 5 bases from V and 2 bases from J, with 12 bases in between. CDR3 nucleotides: TGTGCCAGCAGCCAACTCAGTGGACAAGAGACCCAGTACTTC. Residues: CASSQLSGQETQYF.

This clonotype was counted many times. The genes are TRBV28 and TRBJ2-5, with D tentatively TRBD1 (6 bases). V was clipped by 6 bases and J by 7 bases, with 18 bases between them. CDR3 length equals 14 residues. CDR1 MDHEN and CDR2 SYDVKM come from the germline V gene. This CDR3 reads CASREDRFPGTQYF. The CDR3 bases are TGTGCCAGCAGGGAAGACAGGTTTCCGGGGACCCAGTACTTC.